Presented here are 8 T cell receptor beta chains from one specimen sequenced in a study of cytomegalovirus exposure and HLA in healthy donors. Primers included in the PCR were 60 Vbeta and 13 Jbeta primers. Sequenced by immunoSEQ multiplex PCR; TCRdb stores in-frame clones only, minus some. The sample contains about 220,000 clones, 65% to 85% of which appear only once. Sequencing was carried out using PBMCs. The receptors here all came from a boy between 2 and 10 years old in good health and CMV-seronegative.

The V and J genes are TRBV2 and TRBJ1-2, with TRBD1 matching 7 bases. CDR3 length equals 15 residues. V shed 4 bases and J 3 bases; nucleotides not matched to a gene: 8. Germline CDR1 is SNHLY and CDR2 is FYNNEI. CDR3 DNA sequence: TGTGCCAGCAGTGGAGAGTGGACAGGCCACTATGGCTACACCTTC. Residues: CASSGEWTGHYGYTF.

This rearrangement joins TRBV30 to TRBJ1-4; 9 bases map to TRBD1. The CDR3 has 15 residues. Germline V gives CDR1 GTSNPN, CDR2 SVGIG (reference sequence). The V segment lost 5 bases and the J segment 8 bases; nucleotides outside the gene matches: 12. The CDR3 sequence: CAWFQTGTGSEKLFF. CDR3 sequence (DNA): TGTGCCTGGTTTCAAACCGGGACAGGGAGCGAAAAACTGTTTTTT.

Points on this clone: One end of the junction does not line up with germline, which may come from a read error. The chain links TRBV7-9 to TRBJ2-7; 10 nucleotides agree with TRBD1. The CDR3 length is 16 residues. In germline, CDR1 is SEHNR, CDR2 FQNEAQ (reference sequence). The CDR3 bases are TGTTCCAGCAGCTTAGCGCAGCGACAGGGGGCCGGCGAGCAGTACTTC. As protein: CSSSLAQRQGAGEQYF.

This chain uses TRBV19 with TRBJ1-2; 8 nucleotides align to TRBD1. The CDR3 sequence is 12 residues long. Germline-derived CDR1 and CDR2 are LNHDA and SQIVND (reference sequence). Losses at the gene ends were 9 bases for V and 8 bases for J; bases not matched to a gene: 8. CDR3 in DNA: TGTGCCAGCCAAGGACAGGGTCGGGGCTACACCTTC. This codes for CASQGQGRGYTF. The full variable domain, completed using reference TRBV19 and TRBJ1-2, is DGGITQSPKYLFRKEGQNVTLSCEQNLNHDAMYWYRQDPGQGLRLIYYSQIVNDFQKGDIAEGYSVSREKKESFPLTVTSAQKNPTAFYLCASQGQGRGYTFGSGTRLTVV.

J is TRBJ2-5 and V is TRBV10-3; tentatively, D is TRBD1 (6 bases). The CDR3 is 13 residues long. Germline V gene lookup returns CDR1 ENHRY and CDR2 SYGVKD. Trimming cost V 4 bases and J 1 base, with 7 bases left between them. CDR3 bases: TGTGCCATCAGTGCGGACAGCCAAGAGACCCAGTACTTC. As protein: CAISADSQETQYF.

The CDR3, as DNA: TGTGCCAGCAGCCGGGACAGGGTGAATAACCTTGCCGGGGAGCTGTTTTTT. As protein: CASSRDRVNNLAGELFF. The chain uses TRBV5-4 and TRBJ2-2; 9 nucleotides align to TRBD1. Unmatched junction bases numbered 13, after V lost 4 bases and J lost 6 bases. CDR1 is SGHNT and CDR2 is YYREEE in the germline V gene (reference sequence). The CDR3 extends over 17 amino acids.

The rearrangement links TRBV15 to TRBJ2-5, with a weak D call TRBD2 (5 bases). This CDR3 is 14 amino acids long. V was clipped by 0 bases and J by 5 bases, with 10 bases between them. Germline V gene data show CDR1 as LNHNV and CDR2 as YYDKDF (reference sequence). CDR3 DNA: TGTGCCACCAGCAGAGACGGGGTAAGGGAGACCCAGTACTTC. Protein product: CATSRDGVRETQYF.

The chain combines TRBV10-2 with TRBJ2-7; maybe TRBD2 (7 bases). Germline lookup yields CDR1 WSHSY and CDR2 SAAADI. This CDR3 contains 14 residues. V shed 3 bases and J shed 1 base, with 10 bases lying between them. DNA of the CDR3: TGCGCCAGCAGTGATAGGGGGGGATCCTACGAGCAGTACTTC. Its translation: CASSDRGGSYEQYF.